These 8 T cell receptor beta chains share one sample of origin, sequenced in a study of T cell repertoires in cytomegalovirus infection (dated by TCRdb to about 2019). TCRdb names Illumina HiSeq 1500 as the instrument used. TCRdb passed the public sequencing reads through fastp at Q25 and MiXCR, retaining productive beta sequences. Here each entry gathers all rows of one CDR3 protein and keeps the most common genes and DNA. This sample holds 150,000 to 200,000 distinct CDR3 sequences; roughly 20% were observed only once. Roughly 2.9% of the sample belongs to the ten largest clones. Sequencing was performed on PBMCs. Every receptor here comes from a human donor in good health (CMV status not recorded). Some clones in this sample may be carry-over from other donors' samples.

This clonotype was seen only a few times. The chain carries TRBV6-1 and TRBJ2-1; 12 bases are a match to TRBD2. Trimming cost V 6 bases and J 9 bases; bases outside gene matches: 9. Per germline, CDR1 MNHNS and CDR2 SASEGT. The CDR3 extends over 15 amino acids. The CDR3 sequence is CASSETSGRPREQFF. For the CDR3, the DNA is TGTGCCAGCAGCGAGACTAGCGGGAGACCCCGTGAGCAGTTCTTC.

This clonotype has a handful of counts. This chain joins TRBV5-1 and TRBJ2-3, with 7 bases that match TRBD2. CDR3 length equals 16 residues. V dropped 3 bases and J dropped 0; count of bases not matched to a gene: 7. CDR1 and CDR2 from the germline V gene are SGHRS and YFSETQ. CDR3 DNA sequence: TGCGCCAGCAGCTCCCGCGGGGGTACCAGCACAGATACGCAGTATTTT. Amino acids: CASSSRGGTSTDTQYF.

A note on this clonotype: A much larger clone differs by one base, so this may be a read error. The chain joins TRBV7-2 to TRBJ1-1, with a weak D call TRBD1 (5 bases). V shed 10 bases and J shed 4 bases, with 16 bases lying between them. Per the germline V gene, CDR1 is SGHTA and CDR2 is FQGNSA. This CDR3 is 13 amino acids long. Here the CDR3 DNA reads TGTGCCACCTTATCAGGGAGGATCACTGAAGCTTTCTTT. The encoded protein is CATLSGRITEAFF.

As for this clonotype: At one of its ends the junction is not consistent with the germline gene, which may arise from a read error. V gene TRBV6-5 combines with J gene TRBJ1-3; D is undetermined. The length of the CDR3 is 15 residues. Germline assignment: CDR1 MNHEY and CDR2 SVGAGI. This chain's CDR3 is CASSYAISSGNTVYF. CDR3 DNA sequence: TGTGCCAGCAGTTACGCAATCTCCTCTGGAAACACCGTATATTTT.

This chain links TRBV12-3 or TRBV12-4 with TRBJ2-3; TRBD2 aligns across 9 bases. The V segment lost 6 bases and the J segment 3 bases; nucleotides outside the gene matches: 10. The CDR3 totals 16 residues. The CDR3 sequence: CASRLRAGGVTDTQYF. CDR3 nucleotide sequence: TGTGCCAGCAGGCTACGGGCGGGAGGGGTGACAGATACGCAGTATTTT.

In this sample, this clonotype turned up many times. This sequence joins TRBV7-2 and TRBJ1-5; 9 nucleotides line up with TRBD1. The CDR3 runs to 15 residues. Per germline, CDR1 SGHTA and CDR2 FQGNSA. V was pared by 5 bases and J by 2 bases, with 4 bases of the junction left unmatched. CDR3 loop: CASSPTGGGNQPQHF. The DNA of the CDR3 is TGTGCCAGCAGCCCGACAGGGGGTGGCAATCAGCCCCAGCATTTT.

Many counts were recorded for this clonotype. The chain employs TRBV11-2 and TRBJ1-1; D is uncertain. V lost 5 bases to trimming and J lost 2 bases, with 18 bases between them. The CDR3 totals 16 residues. Per germline, CDR1 SGHAT and CDR2 FQNNGV. CDR3 coding DNA: TGTGCCAGCAGCCCAGAACCTACACGGGCCAACACTGAAGCTTTCTTT. This encodes CASSPEPTRANTEAFF.

Comment on this clonotype: At one of its ends the junction is not consistent with the germline gene, which may arise from a read error. The V call is TRBV7-2, the J call TRBJ2-2; D not certain. Germline V gives CDR1 SGHTA, CDR2 FQGNSA. The CDR3 contains 15 residues. The CDR3 is CASSLEGPNTGELFF. CDR3 nucleotide sequence: TGTGCCAGCAGTTTAGAAGGGCCCAACACCGGGGAGCTGTTTTTT.